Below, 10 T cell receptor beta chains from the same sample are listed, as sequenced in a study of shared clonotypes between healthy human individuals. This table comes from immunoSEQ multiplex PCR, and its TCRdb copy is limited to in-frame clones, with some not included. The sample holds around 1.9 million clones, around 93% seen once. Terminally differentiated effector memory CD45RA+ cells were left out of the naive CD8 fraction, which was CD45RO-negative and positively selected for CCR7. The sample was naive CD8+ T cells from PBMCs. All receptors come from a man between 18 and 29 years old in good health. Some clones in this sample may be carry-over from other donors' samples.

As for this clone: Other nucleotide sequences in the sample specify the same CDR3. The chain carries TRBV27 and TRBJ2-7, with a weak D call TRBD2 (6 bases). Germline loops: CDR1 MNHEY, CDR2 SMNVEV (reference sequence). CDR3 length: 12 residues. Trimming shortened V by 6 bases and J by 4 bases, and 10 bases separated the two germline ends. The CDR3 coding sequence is TGTGCCAGCAGCCCCGGGGGTTACGAGCAGTACTTC. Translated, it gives CASSPGGYEQYF.

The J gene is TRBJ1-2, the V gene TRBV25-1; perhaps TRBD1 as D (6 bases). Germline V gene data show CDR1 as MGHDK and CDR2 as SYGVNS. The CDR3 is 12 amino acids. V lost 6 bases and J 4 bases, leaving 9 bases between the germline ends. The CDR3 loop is CASSSRGYGYTF. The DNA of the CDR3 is TGTGCCAGCAGCAGCAGGGGCTATGGCTACACCTTC.

CDR3 coding DNA: TGTGCCAGAACCCGGGGGGGGGATTCCCCTCCCAACGAGCAGTACTTC. It yields the protein CARTRGGDSPPNEQYF. This chain uses TRBV5-3 with TRBJ2-7, with 8 bases lining up with TRBD2. TRBV5-3 is reported as an ORF; its role is uncertain. V was pared by 6 bases and J by 5 bases, with 16 bases of the junction left unmatched. CDR3 length: 16 amino acids.

The CDR3 bases are TGTGCCAGCAGTCCTTGGGACATCAATCAGCCCCAGCATTTT. Its protein is CASSPWDINQPQHF. The chain uses TRBV28 and TRBJ1-5; a weak D match, TRBD1 (6 bases). Trimming shortened V by 5 bases and J by 3 bases, and 11 bases separated the two germline ends. The germline V gene has CDR1 MDHEN and CDR2 SYDVKM. The CDR3 has 14 amino acids.

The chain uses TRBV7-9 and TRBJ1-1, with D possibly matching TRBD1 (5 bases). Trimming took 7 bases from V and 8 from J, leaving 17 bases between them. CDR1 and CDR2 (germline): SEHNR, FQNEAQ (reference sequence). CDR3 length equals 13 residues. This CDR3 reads CASTSPETAEAFF. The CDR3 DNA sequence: TGTGCCAGCACCTCCCCCGAGACAGCAGAAGCTTTCTTT.

The CDR3 DNA is TGTGCCAGCAGCCCTGGGGCCTCCTACGAGCAGTACTTC. Its translation: CASSPGASYEQYF. The chain recombines TRBV5-5 with TRBJ2-7; D perhaps matches TRBD1 (5 bases). The CDR3 runs 13 residues. Germline V gives CDR1 SGHKS, CDR2 YYEKEE (reference sequence). The V gene lost 4 bases and the J gene lost 0 bases, with 8 bases spanning the gap.

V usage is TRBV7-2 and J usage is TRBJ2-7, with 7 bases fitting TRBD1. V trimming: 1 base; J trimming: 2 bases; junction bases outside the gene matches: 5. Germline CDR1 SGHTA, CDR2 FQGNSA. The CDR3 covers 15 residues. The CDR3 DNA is TGTGCCAGCAGCTTAGAGGGACAGAGTGCCTACGAGCAGTACTTC. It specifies CASSLEGQSAYEQYF.

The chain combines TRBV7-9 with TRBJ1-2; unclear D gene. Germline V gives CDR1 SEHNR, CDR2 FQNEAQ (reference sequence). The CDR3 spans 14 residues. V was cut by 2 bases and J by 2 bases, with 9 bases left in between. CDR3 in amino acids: CASSLTSLNYGYTF. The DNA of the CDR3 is TGTGCCAGCAGCTTAACCTCGTTAAACTATGGCTACACCTTC.

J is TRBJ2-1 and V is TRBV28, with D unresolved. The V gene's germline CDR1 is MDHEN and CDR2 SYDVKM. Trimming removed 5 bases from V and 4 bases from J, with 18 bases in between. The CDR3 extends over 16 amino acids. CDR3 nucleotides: TGTGCCAGCAGTAAGCTCGGGTCTGGGTTATACAATGAGCAGTTCTTC. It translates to CASSKLGSGLYNEQFF. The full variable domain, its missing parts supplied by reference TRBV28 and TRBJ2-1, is DVKVTQSSRYLVKRTGEKVFLECVQDMDHENMFWYRQDPGLGLRLIYFSYDVKMKEKGDIPEGYSVSREKKERFSLILESASTNQTSMYLCASSKLGSGLYNEQFFGPGTRLTVL.

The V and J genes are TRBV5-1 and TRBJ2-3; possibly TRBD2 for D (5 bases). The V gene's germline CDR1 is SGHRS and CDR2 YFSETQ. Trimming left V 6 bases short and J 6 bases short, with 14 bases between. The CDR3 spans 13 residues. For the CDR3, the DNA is TGCGCCAGCAAACCGGGGTTAGCCGATACGCAGTATTTT. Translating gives CASKPGLADTQYF.